The text below deals with one T cell receptor (beta chain). This specimen belongs to a study of cytotoxic CD8 clonotypes in ibrutinib-treated CLL. Method: immunoSEQ multiplex PCR; TCRdb's copy keeps in-frame clones and lacks some. The table shows 140,000 to 150,000 clones, with 70% to 80% occurring only once. This CDR3 is 16 amino acids long. In germline, CDR1 is KGHSH, CDR2 LQKENI. Between the trimmed V and J ends, which lost 6 bases and 3 bases, there was a span of 20 bases. This TCR came from a human donor with chronic lymphocytic leukemia. The chain recombines TRBV18 with TRBJ1-2; possible D gene TRBD1, 6 bases. The sequences come from PBMCs, collected after 24 months of ibrutinib treatment. The CDR3 loop reads CASSPMGAGVDYGYTF. Here the CDR3 DNA reads TGTGCCAGCTCCCCAATGGGGGCAGGGGTTGACTATGGCTACACCTTC.